These T cell receptor beta chains were read from a single sample in a study of blood T cell repertoires in COVID-19. The protocol was immunoSEQ multiplex PCR, while the TCRdb copy is restricted to in-frame clones and leaves out a portion. The table includes roughly 390,000 clones, around 87% detected once. Sample: peripheral blood. Every receptor here comes from a woman aged 30 to 39 with COVID-19, enrolled during active disease. The CDR3 runs from the conserved cysteine through the conserved F or W. Each record gives: clone size, D gene, V gene, J gene, CDR3 protein, CDR3 DNA. The D gene is left open where the match is weak. Rows may omit the clone size; those that give it use once, few, many or a size class.

-	-	TRBV29-1	TRBJ2-5	CSVATAQETQYF	TGCAGCGTCGCCACAGCCCAAGAGACCCAGTACTTC
-	-	TRBV20-1	TRBJ2-7	CSAYRNEQYF	TGCAGTGCCTATAGAAACGAGCAGTACTTC
once	-	TRBV28	TRBJ2-5	CASSSRSGVETQYF	TGTGCCAGCAGTTCCCGGTCGGGGGTAGAGACCCAGTACTTC
-	-	TRBV6-7	TRBJ1-6	CASSYFRRGHNSPLHF	TGTGCCAGCAGTTACTTCCGCAGGGGCCATAATTCACCCCTCCACTTT
few	-	TRBV6-5	TRBJ1-2	CASSSLSTSRGYTF	TGTGCCAGCAGTTCCCTGTCAACTTCGAGGGGCTACACCTTC
-	-	TRBV9	TRBJ2-2	CASSVVAGPATGELFF	TGTGCCAGCAGCGTAGTCGCGGGACCGGCCACCGGGGAGCTGTTTTTT
-	-	TRBV6-5	TRBJ1-1	CASLLALGNTEAFF	TGTGCCAGCCTCCTAGCCCTGGGGAACACTGAAGCTTTCTTT
-	TRBD2	TRBV4-3	TRBJ2-1	CASSQDWASGNEQFF	TGCGCCAGCAGCCAAGATTGGGCTAGCGGCAATGAGCAGTTCTTC
-	-	TRBV2	TRBJ2-7	CASSADAVGYEQYF	TGTGCCAGCAGTGCTGACGCGGTGGGCTACGAGCAGTACTTC
-	-	TRBV19	TRBJ1-5	CASSIGQGQPQHF	TGTGCCAGTAGTATCGGGCAGGGCCAGCCCCAGCATTTT
-	-	TRBV9	TRBJ1-3	CASSVDSAGNTIYF	TGTGCCAGCAGCGTAGATTCCGCTGGAAACACCATATATTTT
-	TRBD1	TRBV28	TRBJ2-7	CASSFISTGGAFYF	TGTGCCAGCAGTTTTATTTCGACAGGGGGCGCCTTCTACTTC
-	-	TRBV24-1	TRBJ1-5	CATSEGAGVQPQHF	TGTGCCACCAGTGAGGGGGCGGGGGTTCAGCCCCAGCATTTT
once	-	TRBV28	TRBJ2-2	CASSLRVATGELFF	TGTGCCAGCAGTTTGCGGGTAGCCACCGGGGAGCTGTTTTTT
-	-	TRBV2	TRBJ2-5	CASSEVGMGGETQYF	TGTGCCAGCAGTGAAGTCGGGATGGGAGGAGAGACCCAGTACTTC
-	TRBD2	TRBV5-8	TRBJ2-2	CASSSGLAGANTGELFF	TGTGCCAGCAGCTCGGGACTAGCGGGAGCGAACACCGGGGAGCTGTTTTTT
-	-	TRBV2	TRBJ2-7	CASTGQGSSYEQYF	TGTGCCAGCACCGGCCAGGGGAGCTCCTACGAGCAGTACTTC
-	TRBD1	TRBV5-4	TRBJ2-1	CASSPGGLYSYNEQFF	TGTGCCAGCAGCCCAGGGGGCCTATACTCCTACAATGAGCAGTTCTTC
few	-	TRBV10-2	TRBJ2-7	CASRKNRDFSYEQYF	TGCGCCAGCAGAAAGAACAGGGATTTCTCCTACGAGCAGTACTTC
-	TRBD1	TRBV5-1	TRBJ1-2	CASSSEVTGDGYTF	TGCGCCAGCAGCTCAGAAGTAACAGGGGACGGCTACACCTTC
few	-	TRBV5-1	TRBJ1-3	CASSFGQHGNTIYF	TGCGCCAGCAGCTTCGGACAACATGGAAACACCATATATTTT
-	-	TRBV6-1	TRBJ2-7	CASSEEVQGWQYF	TGTGCCAGCAGTGAAGAGGTGCAGGGCTGGCAGTACTTC
-	-	TRBV24-1	TRBJ1-5	CATSDPGGPQHF	TGTGCCACCAGTGATCCGGGAGGGCCCCAGCATTTT
-	TRBD1	TRBV5-1	TRBJ1-4	CASSLAGQGEKLFF	TGCGCCAGCAGCTTGGCAGGACAGGGTGAAAAACTGTTTTTT
few	-	TRBV5-1	TRBJ2-1	CASSRGFSGDNEQFF	TGCGCCAGCAGCCGAGGCTTCTCCGGGGACAATGAGCAGTTCTTC
-	-	TRBV6-1	TRBJ2-7	CASSEQAISYEQYF	TGTGCCAGCAGTGAACAGGCCATCTCCTACGAGCAGTACTTC
-	-	TRBV9	TRBJ2-1	CASSVGSYNEQFF	TGTGCCAGCAGCGTGGGCTCGTACAATGAGCAGTTCTTC
-	TRBD2	TRBV5-1	TRBJ2-3	CASSLGGRETDTQYF	TGCGCCAGCAGCTTGGGCGGGAGAGAGACAGATACGCAGTATTTT
-	TRBD2	TRBV11-2	TRBJ2-1	CASSLDPGLAGQFF	TGTGCCAGCAGCTTAGATCCCGGACTAGCGGGGCAGTTCTTC
-	-	TRBV5-6	TRBJ2-2	CASSLVRLNTGELFF	TGTGCCAGCAGCTTGGTCAGGCTCAACACCGGGGAGCTGTTTTTT
-	-	TRBV9	TRBJ2-2	CASSVPPLVIAGELFF	TGTGCCAGCAGCGTTCCCCCGCTAGTGATCGCCGGGGAGCTGTTTTTT
-	TRBD2	TRBV9	TRBJ2-3	CASSVAGGGDTQYF	TGTGCCAGCAGCGTAGCGGGAGGGGGAGATACGCAGTATTTT
-	-	TRBV6-1	TRBJ2-1	CASSDRPPDEQFF	TGTGCCAGCAGTGACAGGCCACCGGATGAGCAGTTCTTC
-	-	TRBV28	TRBJ2-1	CASNRGQSALGEQFF	TGTGCCAGCAACCGAGGGCAGTCAGCACTCGGTGAGCAGTTCTTC
-	-	TRBV7-2	TRBJ2-3	CASSLQAFPDTQYF	TGTGCCAGCAGCTTACAAGCGTTTCCAGATACGCAGTATTTT
-	-	TRBV7-9	TRBJ1-1	CASSLSAPEAFF	TGTGCCAGCAGCTTAAGCGCGCCTGAAGCTTTCTTT
-	TRBD1	TRBV7-2	TRBJ1-1	CASTFTGQGRAEAFF	TGTGCCAGCACCTTTACGGGACAGGGAAGGGCTGAAGCTTTCTTT
-	TRBD1	TRBV18	TRBJ2-3	CASSPGQGGPDTQYF	TGTGCCAGCTCACCGGGACAGGGGGGGCCAGATACGCAGTATTTT
-	TRBD2	TRBV28	TRBJ2-5	CASSSTSGNRETQYF	TGTGCCAGCAGCAGCACTAGCGGGAACAGAGAGACCCAGTACTTC
-	-	TRBV11-2	TRBJ1-3	CASSLDGHLNSGNTIYF	TGTGCCAGCAGCTTAGATGGGCACCTTAACTCTGGAAACACCATATATTTT
-	-	TRBV5-1	TRBJ1-3	CASSLSPGGGNTIYF	TGCGCCAGCAGCTTGTCTCCCGGGGGAGGAAACACCATATATTTT
-	TRBD1	TRBV5-6	TRBJ1-2	CASSLEGAVAGYTF	TGTGCCAGCAGCTTGGAGGGGGCAGTGGCTGGCTACACCTTC
-	TRBD2	TRBV28	TRBJ2-1	CASSLTSGSDEQFF	TGTGCCAGCAGTTTAACGAGCGGGAGTGATGAGCAGTTCTTC
-	-	TRBV5-1	TRBJ2-1	CASSLSGGFNNEQFF	TGCGCCAGCAGCTTGTCAGGAGGCTTTAACAATGAGCAGTTCTTC
-	-	TRBV7-9	TRBJ1-1	CASSSGYRNTEAFF	TGTGCCAGCAGCTCAGGGTATCGGAACACTGAAGCTTTCTTT
-	-	TRBV12-5	TRBJ1-1	CASGLGGTPNTEAFF	TGTGCTAGTGGTTTGGGAGGGACACCGAACACTGAAGCTTTCTTT
-	TRBD1	TRBV2	TRBJ1-1	CASTMRGQGASNTEAFF	TGTGCCAGCACCATGAGGGGACAGGGGGCGTCGAACACTGAAGCTTTCTTT
-	TRBD2	TRBV9	TRBJ2-3	CASSVGGGRGDTQYF	TGTGCCAGCAGCGTAGGGGGCGGGAGGGGAGATACGCAGTATTTT
-	-	TRBV19	TRBJ2-1	CASSPGNYLQFF	TGTGCCAGTAGCCCCGGGAATTACCTGCAGTTCTTC
once	TRBD1	TRBV5-1	TRBJ2-7	CASSLGAGTGAYEQYF	TGCGCCAGCAGCTTGGGTGCCGGGACAGGGGCCTACGAGCAGTACTTC
-	TRBD2	TRBV6-5	TRBJ2-7	CASRTSSGRDEQYF	TGTGCCAGCCGTACATCTAGCGGGAGGGACGAGCAGTACTTC
-	-	TRBV2	TRBJ2-1	CASSELQWESSYNEQFF	TGTGCCAGCAGTGAACTCCAATGGGAGAGCTCCTACAATGAGCAGTTCTTC